This TCR beta chain was sequenced for a study of T cell repertoires in cytomegalovirus infection. Study overall: Public TCR beta signatures indicated both CMV infection and matching HLA type. Study-wide results and caveats: The ex vivo response showed dominance by HLA-C-restricted CMV-specific TCR beta clonotypes. CMV carriers with the relevant HLA were identified by cumulative public TCR beta family frequency.

Trimming took off 4 bases at V and 2 bases at J, with 12 bases between the two ends. Germline V gene data show CDR1 as KGHSH and CDR2 as LQKENI. The CDR3 sequence is 14 residues long. This clonotype has just a few counts. The antigen remains undetermined. TCRdb itself ran the reads through MiXCR, one entry per CDR3 protein. The repertoire holds under 150,000 distinct CDR3 sequences, 8% to 9% seen once, with about 9.5% in the top ten. This clonotype was obtained from a human donor in good health (CMV status not recorded). Some clones in this sample may be carry-over from other donors' samples. The sequenced sample was PBMCs. J is TRBJ2-7 and V is TRBV18; a possible D gene is TRBD1 (6 bases). This CDR3 is CASSLGGQTYEQYF. Written as DNA, the CDR3 is TGTGCCAGCTCACTGGGCGGACAGACCTACGAGCAGTACTTC.